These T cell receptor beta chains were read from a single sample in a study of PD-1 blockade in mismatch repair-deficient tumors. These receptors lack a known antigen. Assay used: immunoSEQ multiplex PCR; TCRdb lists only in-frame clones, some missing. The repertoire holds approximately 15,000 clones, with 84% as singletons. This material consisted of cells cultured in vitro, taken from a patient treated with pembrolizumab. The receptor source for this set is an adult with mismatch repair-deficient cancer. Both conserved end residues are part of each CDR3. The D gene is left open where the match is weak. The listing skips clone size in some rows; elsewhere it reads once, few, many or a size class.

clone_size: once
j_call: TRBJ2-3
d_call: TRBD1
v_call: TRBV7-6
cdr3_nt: TGTGCCAGCAGCGTTACAGGGGGCACAGATACGCAGTATTTT
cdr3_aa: CASSVTGGTDTQYF

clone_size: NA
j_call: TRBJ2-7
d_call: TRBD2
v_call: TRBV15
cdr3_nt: TGTGCCACCAGCAGAGCGCTACTAGCGGGAGGGCCAAGCGAGCAGTACTTC
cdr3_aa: CATSRALLAGGPSEQYF

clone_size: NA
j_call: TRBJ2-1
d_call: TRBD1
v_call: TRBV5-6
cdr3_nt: TGTGCCAGCAGACCTGAGAGGGACAGCCCCGCCGTGGAGCAGTTCTTC
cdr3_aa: CASRPERDSPAVEQFF

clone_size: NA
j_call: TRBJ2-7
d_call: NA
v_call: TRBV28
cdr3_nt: TGTGCCAGCAGTCCTTATGCGGGAATTAACTACGAGCAGTACTTC
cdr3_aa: CASSPYAGINYEQYF

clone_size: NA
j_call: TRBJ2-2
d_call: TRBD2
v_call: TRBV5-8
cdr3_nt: TGTGCCAGCAGCCTAGGACTAGCGGGCGGCCTAAACACCGGGGAGCTGTTTTTT
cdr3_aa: CASSLGLAGGLNTGELFF

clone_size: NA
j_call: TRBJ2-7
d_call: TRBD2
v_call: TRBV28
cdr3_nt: TGTGCCAGCAGTTTCACTAGCGCCTCCTACGAGCAGTACTTC
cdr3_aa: CASSFTSASYEQYF

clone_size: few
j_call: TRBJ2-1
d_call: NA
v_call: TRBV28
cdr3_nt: TGTGCCAGCAGTTTATTTCAGGGCTACAATGAGCAGTTCTTC
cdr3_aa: CASSLFQGYNEQFF

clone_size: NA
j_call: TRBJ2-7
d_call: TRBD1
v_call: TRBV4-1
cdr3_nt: TGCGCCAGCAGCCAAGGAGGCCGGGGACAGGGAAAGTCGGAGTACTTC
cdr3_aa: CASSQGGRGQGKSEYF

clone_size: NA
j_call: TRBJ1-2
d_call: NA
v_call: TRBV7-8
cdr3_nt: TGTGCCAGCAGCCCTTACAAAGCGGGGGGCGCCGGGGGCTACACCTTC
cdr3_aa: CASSPYKAGGAGGYTF

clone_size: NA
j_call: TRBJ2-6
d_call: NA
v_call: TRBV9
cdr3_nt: TGTGCCAGCCCACCAGGACTTTTCTCTGGGGCCAACGTCCTGACTTTC
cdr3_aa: CASPPGLFSGANVLTF

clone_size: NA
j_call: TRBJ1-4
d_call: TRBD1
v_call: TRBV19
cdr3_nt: TGTGCCAGTAGCAAATGGACAGGGGCTAATGAAAAACTGTTTTTT
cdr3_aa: CASSKWTGANEKLFF

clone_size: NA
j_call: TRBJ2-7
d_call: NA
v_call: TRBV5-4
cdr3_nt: TGTGCCAGCAGCTTGGTGGGCTCCTACGAGCAGTACTTC
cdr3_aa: CASSLVGSYEQYF

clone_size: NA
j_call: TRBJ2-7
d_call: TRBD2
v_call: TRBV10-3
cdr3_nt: TGTGCCATCAGGGACGGGACTACCACCTACGAGCAGTACTTC
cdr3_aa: CAIRDGTTTYEQYF

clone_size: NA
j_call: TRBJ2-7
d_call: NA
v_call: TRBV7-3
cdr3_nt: TGTGCCAGCAGCTTTGGTGGGGGTGGGGTTTACGAGCAGTACTTC
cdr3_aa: CASSFGGGGVYEQYF

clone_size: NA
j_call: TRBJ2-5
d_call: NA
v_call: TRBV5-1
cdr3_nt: TGCGCCAGCAGCTTCCCCCACTTTGGCGGCCAAGAGACCCAGTACTTC
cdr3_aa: CASSFPHFGGQETQYF

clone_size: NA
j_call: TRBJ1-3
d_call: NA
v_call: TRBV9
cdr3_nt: TGTGCCAGCAGCGGGTCCCCTGGAAACACCATATATTTT
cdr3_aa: CASSGSPGNTIYF

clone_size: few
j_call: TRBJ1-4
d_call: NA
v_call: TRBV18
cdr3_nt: TGTGCCAGCTCACCCCAACGCGAAGAAAAACTGTTTTTT
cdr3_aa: CASSPQREEKLFF

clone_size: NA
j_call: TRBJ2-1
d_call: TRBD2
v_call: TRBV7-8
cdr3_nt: TGTGCCAGCAGCTTAACCGGACTAGCGGGAGTAACGCAGTTCTTC
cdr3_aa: CASSLTGLAGVTQFF

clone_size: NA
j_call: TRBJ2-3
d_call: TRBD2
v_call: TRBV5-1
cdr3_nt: TGCGCCAGTCGGACTAGCGGGAGCTTCGGGGCGTCAGATACGCAGTATTTT
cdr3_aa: CASRTSGSFGASDTQYF

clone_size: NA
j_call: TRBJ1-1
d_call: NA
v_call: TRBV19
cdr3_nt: TGTGCCAGTCGTAACAGGCCGAACACTGAAGCTTTCTTT
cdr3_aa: CASRNRPNTEAFF